This is a list of T cell receptor beta chains from one sample in a study of OX40 agonist ivuxolimab in advanced cancers. Clones were sequenced by immunoSEQ multiplex PCR, and TCRdb holds only the in-frame ones, with some missing. The data contain more than 75,000 clones, 84% of them singletons. The material was CD4+ or CD8+ T cells sorted from blood, obtained in a trial of the OX40 agonist ivuxolimab. Every receptor here comes from an adult with an advanced solid tumor such as melanoma, head and neck, liver or kidney cancer. CDR3s include the opening cysteine and the closing phenylalanine or tryptophan. The order of the fields is clone size, J gene, V gene, CDR3 length, D gene, CDR3 protein, CDR3 DNA. A D gene is named only where the DNA matches it firmly. The size entry is marked missing in some rows and otherwise reads once, few, many or a size class.

>few|TRBJ1-5|TRBV14|12|NA
CASSSSWGPQHF
TGTGCCAGCAGCTCTTCTTGGGGACCCCAGCATTTT
>once|TRBJ2-1|TRBV28|15|TRBD1
CASSSGTGEGNEQFF
TGTGCCAGCAGTTCCGGGACAGGGGAGGGTAATGAGCAGTTCTTC
>NA|TRBJ2-1|TRBV4-3|20|TRBD2
CASSSSLVAGGFSSYNEQFF
TGCGCCAGCAGCTCAAGTTTGGTAGCGGGGGGATTCAGCTCCTACAATGAGCAGTTCTTC
>NA|TRBJ1-1|TRBV10-3|13|NA
CAISGTANTEAFF
TGTGCCATCAGTGGGACAGCGAACACTGAAGCTTTCTTT
>once|TRBJ2-1|TRBV28|15|NA
CASSSPQEGTNEQFF
TGTGCCAGCAGTTCCCCTCAGGAGGGGACGAACGAGCAGTTCTTC
>NA|TRBJ2-5|TRBV5-1|14|TRBD2
CASSFNSGGETQYF
TGCGCCAGCAGCTTTAATAGCGGGGGAGAGACCCAGTACTTC
>few|TRBJ1-1|TRBV4-3|15|NA
CASSQDPGGNTEAFF
TGCGCCAGCAGCCAAGATCCCGGTGGGAACACTGAAGCTTTCTTT
>NA|TRBJ2-5|TRBV7-9|17|NA
CASSLETGLAIFETQYF
TGTGCCAGCAGCTTAGAGACGGGGCTAGCTATTTTCGAGACCCAGTACTTC
>NA|TRBJ1-1|TRBV6-1|13|TRBD1
CASNQGQNAEAFF
TGTGCCAGCAATCAGGGACAGAACGCTGAAGCTTTCTTT
>NA|TRBJ2-1|TRBV28|12|NA
CASSTRGNEQFF
TGTGCCAGCAGTACACGGGGTAATGAGCAGTTCTTC
>NA|TRBJ1-1|TRBV27|14|NA
CASSSPGLSTEAFF
TGTGCCAGCAGTTCCCCGGGCCTGAGCACTGAAGCTTTCTTT
>few|TRBJ1-2|TRBV18|14|TRBD1
CASSPPGDRDGYTF
TGTGCCAGCTCACCACCGGGGGACAGGGATGGCTACACCTTC
>NA|TRBJ1-6|TRBV7-8|15|TRBD1
CASSPGTGANSPLHF
TGTGCCAGCAGCCCAGGGACAGGAGCAAATTCACCCCTCCACTTT
>NA|TRBJ2-1|TRBV28|16|TRBD2
CASSPSRGGPYNEQFF
TGTGCCAGCAGCCCATCGCGCGGGGGGCCTTACAATGAGCAGTTCTTC
>NA|TRBJ2-5|TRBV10-3|15|TRBD1
CAISESTGPGETQYF
TGTGCCATCAGTGAGTCGACAGGGCCGGGAGAGACCCAGTACTTC
>NA|TRBJ1-6|TRBV14|16|NA
CASSRVTGKEDSPLHF
TGTGCCAGCAGCCGCGTTACAGGAAAGGAGGATTCACCCCTCCACTTT
>NA|TRBJ1-5|TRBV19|14|NA
CASSISVETQPQHF
TGTGCCAGTAGTATTTCGGTTGAGACTCAGCCCCAGCATTTT
>NA|TRBJ2-1|TRBV18|14|NA
CASSPVPLSEKQFF
TGTGCCAGCTCACCCGTTCCACTAAGCGAGAAGCAGTTCTTC
>NA|TRBJ2-2|TRBV5-1|15|NA
CASSPGTSGTGELFF
TGCGCCAGCAGCCCCGGAACTTCTGGGACCGGGGAGCTGTTTTTT
>NA|TRBJ1-6|TRBV30|16|TRBD1
CAWSVPTGGNDSPLHF
TGTGCCTGGAGTGTACCGACAGGGGGAAATGATTCACCCCTCCACTTT
>once|TRBJ1-4|TRBV6-1|12|NA
CASAGRGEKLFF
TGTGCCAGTGCAGGACGGGGAGAAAAACTGTTTTTT
>NA|TRBJ2-4|TRBV29-1|12|NA
CSVVHPGNIQYF
TGCAGCGTCGTCCACCCGGGAAACATTCAGTACTTC
>NA|TRBJ1-1|TRBV7-2|14|TRBD1
CASSLQGARTEAFF
TGTGCCAGCAGCTTACAGGGGGCAAGAACTGAAGCTTTCTTT
>NA|TRBJ2-5|TRBV18|14|NA
CASSPPVREETQYF
TGTGCCAGCTCACCACCGGTCAGGGAAGAGACCCAGTACTTC
>NA|TRBJ2-7|TRBV5-4|15|NA
CASSQVKGVGDEQYF
TGTGCCAGCAGCCAAGTGAAGGGGGTCGGGGACGAGCAGTACTTC
>NA|TRBJ1-3|TRBV28|14|NA
CASSLAGSGNTIYF
TGTGCCAGCAGTTTAGCAGGGAGTGGAAACACCATATATTTT
>NA|TRBJ2-1|TRBV28|16|TRBD2
CASSSPGLATYNEQFF
TGTGCCAGCTCCTCTCCCGGACTAGCGACCTACAATGAGCAGTTCTTC
>NA|TRBJ2-2|TRBV5-4|17|TRBD1
CASSLDDRASNTGELFF
TGTGCCAGCAGCTTGGACGACAGGGCCTCGAACACCGGGGAGCTGTTTTTT
>NA|TRBJ1-5|TRBV25-1|16|NA
CASFLNPGHYNQPQHF
TGTGCCAGCTTTTTAAATCCGGGACACTACAATCAGCCCCAGCATTTT